This TCR beta chain originates from a study of radiation and T cells in renal cell carcinoma. As for the study in general: Nephrectomy followed 15 Gy stereotactic body radiation by 4 weeks.

This clone was counted a single time. The antigen is not known. Data came from immunoSEQ multiplex PCR; TCRdb stores just in-frame clones and leaves some out. The data contain 150,000 or so clones, about 88% of them singletons. Looked up from germline, CDR1 is LGHNA and CDR2 is YNFKEQ. The CDR3 runs 16 residues. V was clipped by 4 bases and J by 0 bases, with 13 bases between them. The sample's time point: baseline pretreatment blood. Treatment defined: 15 Gy SBRT to primary tumor, nephrectomy 4 weeks later. Radiation-treated patients gave blood at baseline, week 2 and week 4. The patient's renal cell carcinoma had clear cell pathology. Study observations and caveats: Top tumor clonotypes rose in blood 2 weeks post-radiation, then contracted.

The sequence derives from a woman in her seventies with renal cell carcinoma. The sequences come from blood, collected from a patient whose treatment included radiotherapy and nephrectomy. This rearrangement joins TRBV4-2 to TRBJ2-4, with D possibly matching TRBD2 (6 bases). This chain's CDR3 is CASSRDGGIAKNIQYF. The CDR3 DNA is TGTGCCAGCAGCCGAGACGGGGGAATAGCCAAAAACATTCAGTACTTC.